This T cell receptor beta chain was identified in a study of blood T cell repertoires in COVID-19. The protocol was immunoSEQ multiplex PCR, while the TCRdb copy is restricted to in-frame clones and leaves out a portion. Of fewer than 200,000 clones listed, less than 85% are singletons. CDR1 and CDR2 from the germline V gene are SGHAT and FQNNGV. Trimming took 4 bases from V and 5 from J; bases not matched to a gene: 7. CDR3 size: 15 residues. The sequencing input was peripheral blood. This receptor was taken from a woman of 80 years or more with acute or convalescent COVID-19. This chain uses TRBV11-2 with TRBJ2-5; 10 bases map to TRBD1. The CDR3 here is CASSSDRGQWETQYF. The CDR3 DNA reads as TGTGCCAGCAGCTCCGACAGGGGGCAGTGGGAGACCCAGTACTTC. Drawing the rest from reference TRBV11-2 and TRBJ2-5, the complete variable domain is EAGVAQSPRYKIIEKRQSVAFWCNPISGHATLYWYQQILGQGPKLLIQFQNNGVVDDSQLPKDRFSAERLKGVDSTLKIQPAKLEDSAVYLCASSSDRGQWETQYFGPGTRLLVL.